Presented here are 28 T cell receptor beta chains from one specimen sequenced in a study of OX40 agonist ivuxolimab in advanced cancers. The table came from immunoSEQ multiplex PCR; TCRdb's copy has only in-frame clones and leaves some out. The table shows roughly 120,000 clones, with over 75% occurring only once. The material was CD4+ or CD8+ T cells sorted from blood, obtained in a trial of the OX40 agonist ivuxolimab. These receptor sequences come from an adult with an advanced solid tumor such as melanoma, head and neck, liver or kidney cancer.

The V and J genes are TRBV7-2 and TRBJ2-7, with 8 bases fitting TRBD1. The CDR3 has 13 residues. The trim removed 5 bases at V and 4 bases at J, leaving 4 bases unmatched. Germline V gives CDR1 SGHTA, CDR2 FQGNSA. CDR3 coding DNA: TGTGCCAGCAGCCAGGGGGCAAGGTACGAGCAGTACTTC. It encodes CASSQGARYEQYF. The whole variable domain, filled in from reference TRBV7-2 and TRBJ2-7, reads GAGVSQSPSNKVTEKGKDVELRCDPISGHTALYWYRQSLGQGLEFLIYFQGNSAPDKSGLPSDRFSAERTGGSVSTLTIQRTQQEDSAVYLCASSQGARYEQYFGPGTRLTVT.

This clone was picked up many times. The V and J genes are TRBV5-4 and TRBJ1-5, with a tentative D call TRBD1 (6 bases). This CDR3 is built from 13 residues. Germline CDR1 SGHNT, CDR2 YYREEE (reference sequence). Between the trimmed V and J ends, which lost 4 bases and 7 bases, there was a span of 12 bases. For the CDR3, the DNA is TGTGCCAGCAGCCCAGGGACATCCCAGCCCCAGCATTTT. Translated: CASSPGTSQPQHF.

V gene TRBV7-9 combines with J gene TRBJ2-5; no firm D call. V was shortened by 5 bases and J by 2 bases, with 12 bases between the two germline ends. CDR3 size: 14 residues. The V gene's germline CDR1 is SEHNR and CDR2 FQNEAQ (reference sequence). This chain's CDR3 is CASSPWTQQETQYF. In DNA, the CDR3 is TGTGCCAGCAGCCCTTGGACGCAGCAAGAGACCCAGTACTTC.

The rearrangement joins TRBV6-5 to TRBJ2-3; 8 bases agree with TRBD2. After removal of 5 bases from V and 0 bases from J, the junction contained 4 bases not matched to a gene. This CDR3 has 15 amino acids. Germline V CDR1 and CDR2: MNHEY, SVGAGI. The chain's CDR3 is CASSKRGSSTDTQYF. As DNA, the CDR3 is TGTGCCAGCAGTAAGCGGGGGTCTAGCACAGATACGCAGTATTTT.

The chain has TRBV5-1 and TRBJ2-7; 13 bases are shared with TRBD2. The CDR3 is made up of 18 amino acids. J gave up 0 bases and V 5 bases, and 11 bases lay outside the gene matches. Germline-derived CDR1 and CDR2 are SGHRS and YFSETQ. In nucleotides, the CDR3 is TGCGCCAGCAGTCGGTCCGGGACTAGCGGGGTACTCTCCTACGAGCAGTACTTC. Protein product: CASSRSGTSGVLSYEQYF.

This chain connects TRBV29-1 to TRBJ2-2; 9 bases fit TRBD2. The V and J ends lost 7 bases and 2 bases, in that order; junction bases with no gene match: 14. The CDR3 has 17 amino acids. Germline V CDR1 and CDR2: SQVTM, ANQGSEA. CDR3 sequence (DNA): TGCAGCGCGGAAGGTATTAGCGGGGGTTCCAACACCGGGGAGCTGTTTTTT. This gives the protein CSAEGISGGSNTGELFF.

In this sample, this clone turned up a few times. The chain combines TRBV7-2 with TRBJ1-5; D perhaps matches TRBD1 (5 bases). V lost 2 bases, J lost 0 bases, and 8 bases lay in between. Germline V gives CDR1 SGHTA, CDR2 FQGNSA. The CDR3 covers 15 residues. CDR3: CASSLLGDSNQPQHF. DNA for the CDR3: TGTGCCAGCAGCTTATTGGGGGATAGCAATCAGCCCCAGCATTTT.

This chain uses TRBV10-3 with TRBJ1-2; TRBD1 might be the D (6 bases). V lost 7 bases and J lost 1, with 13 bases in between. This CDR3 contains 14 residues. CDR1 and CDR2 from the germline V gene are ENHRY and SYGVKD. The CDR3: CAITSTGVNYGYTF. As DNA, the CDR3 is TGTGCCATCACCTCGACAGGCGTTAACTATGGCTACACCTTC.

V usage is TRBV5-6 and J usage is TRBJ2-7; TRBD1 agrees at 7 bases. Trimming removed 3 bases from V and 2 bases from J; junction bases left unmatched: 5. The CDR3 spans 14 residues. CDR1 and CDR2 (germline): SGHDT, YYEEEE. For the CDR3, the DNA is TGTGCCAGCAGCTCCGTCGACAGGGCCTACGAGCAGTACTTC. It is translated as CASSSVDRAYEQYF.

The chain links TRBV5-4 to TRBJ2-7, with no clear D. Germline CDR1 and CDR2: SGHNT and YYREEE (reference sequence). The CDR3 runs to 14 residues. V lost 0 bases to trimming and J lost 6 bases, with 13 bases between them. CDR3 DNA: TGTGCCAGCAGCTTGGAAGGTCCAAGGGCCGAGCAGTACTTC. It codes for CASSLEGPRAEQYF.

J is TRBJ2-2 and V is TRBV5-1; 10 nucleotides match TRBD2. The length of the CDR3 is 14 residues. Germline CDR1 SGHRS, CDR2 YFSETQ. V lost 3 bases to trimming and J lost 8 bases; unmatched junction nucleotides: 4. CDR3 in amino acids: CASSSGTSAGELFF. The DNA of the CDR3 is TGCGCCAGCAGCTCCGGGACTAGCGCGGGGGAGCTGTTTTTT.

CDR3 nucleotides: TGTGCCAGCAGACCGACAGGGCGGGTCGGGGCCAACGTCCTGACTTTC. This encodes CASRPTGRVGANVLTF. The genes are TRBV7-6 and TRBJ2-6; TRBD1 aligns across 7 bases. CDR3 size: 16 residues. From germline, CDR1 is SGHVS and CDR2 FNYEAQ. V trimming: 6 bases; J trimming: 4 bases; junction bases outside the gene matches: 9.

The chain links TRBV6-1 to TRBJ2-7; 8 nucleotides agree with TRBD1. Germline V gene lookup returns CDR1 MNHNS and CDR2 SASEGT. With V trimmed by 5 bases and J by 9 bases, 6 bases remained unmatched. The CDR3 loop spans 12 amino acids. The CDR3 DNA follows: TGTGCCAGCAGTTTCCAGGGGGCAATGCAGTACTTC. Translating it yields CASSFQGAMQYF.

This chain uses TRBV5-1 with TRBJ2-3, with 12 bases matching TRBD2. Germline V gene lookup returns CDR1 SGHRS and CDR2 YFSETQ. This CDR3 region has 16 residues. The trim removed 5 bases at V and 2 bases at J, leaving 6 bases unmatched. The CDR3 sequence: CASRRGLAGTTDTQYF. In DNA, the CDR3 is TGCGCCAGCAGACGGGGACTAGCGGGTACCACAGATACGCAGTATTTT. The full variable domain, completed using reference TRBV5-1 and TRBJ2-3, is KAGVTQTPRYLIKTRGQQVTLSCSPISGHRSVSWYQQTPGQGLQFLFEYFSETQRNKGNFPGRFSGRQFSNSRSEMNVSTLELGDSALYLCASRRGLAGTTDTQYFGPGTRLTVL.

The chain links TRBV19 to TRBJ1-2; TRBD1 matches at 7 bases. The CDR3 has 16 amino acids. V was clipped by 1 base and J by 7 bases; unmatched bases: 12. Germline CDR1 LNHDA, CDR2 SQIVND (reference sequence). CDR3 protein: CASSIGYARGIIGYTF. CDR3 coding DNA: TGTGCCAGTAGTATAGGTTACGCCAGGGGGATTATTGGCTACACCTTC. Based on the CDR3 plus reference TRBV19 and TRBJ1-2, the full variable domain is DGGITQSPKYLFRKEGQNVTLSCEQNLNHDAMYWYRQDPGQGLRLIYYSQIVNDFQKGDIAEGYSVSREKKESFPLTVTSAQKNPTAFYLCASSIGYARGIIGYTFGSGTRLTVV.

V gene TRBV28 combines with J gene TRBJ2-7; 7 nucleotides line up with TRBD2. The germline V gene has CDR1 MDHEN and CDR2 SYDVKM. The CDR3 has 15 amino acids. J gave up 4 bases and V 5 bases, and 11 bases lay outside the gene matches. The CDR3 here is CASSPRLASRYEQYF. The CDR3, as DNA: TGTGCCAGCAGTCCTCGACTAGCCTCTCGTTACGAGCAGTACTTC.

Worth noting for this clone: At one boundary the junction diverges from the germline segment, which might be a read error. The chain uses TRBV11-2 and TRBJ2-7; TRBD1 or TRBD2 may be the D gene (6 bases each). Germline CDR1 SGHAT, CDR2 FQNNGV. The CDR3 runs 13 residues. Written as DNA, the CDR3 is TGTGCCAGCAGCTTAGATCGGGGGCCATCTACTAATTTC. It is translated as CASSLDRGPSTNF.

The V gene is TRBV11-2, the J gene TRBJ2-5, with D tentatively TRBD1 (5 bases). The J call may be incorrect, as the DNA end agrees better with TRBJ2-7. Germline V gene sequence: CDR1 SGHAT, CDR2 FQNNGV. CDR3 length equals 14 residues. The DNA of the CDR3 is TGTGCCAGCAGCTCCATTGCAGGGCTTCCCGAGCAGTACTTC. It codes for CASSSIAGLPEQYF.

The gene calls are TRBV6-6 and TRBJ1-2; D ambiguous. This CDR3 has 14 residues. The V end was cut by 5 bases, the J end by 2 bases, with 12 bases between. Germline V gene data show CDR1 as MNHNY and CDR2 as SVGAGI (reference sequence). The CDR3 protein is CASSPRTGNYGYTF. The CDR3 bases are TGTGCCAGCAGTCCCCGGACGGGGAACTATGGCTACACCTTC.

CDR3 DNA: TGTGCCAGCTCACCCGCGTGGGGTGGCAATCAGCCCCAGCATTTT. This codes for CASSPAWGGNQPQHF. The chain links TRBV18 to TRBJ1-5; no clear D gene. V lost 3 bases and J lost 2, with 11 bases in between. CDR3 size: 15 residues. Germline values: CDR1 KGHSH, CDR2 LQKENI. The whole variable domain, filled in from reference TRBV18 and TRBJ1-5, reads NAGVMQNPRHLVRRRGQEARLRCSPMKGHSHVYWYRQLPEEGLKFMVYLQKENIIDESGMPKERFSAEFPKEGPSILRIQQVVRGDSAAYFCASSPAWGGNQPQHFGDGTRLSIL.

The chain joins TRBV18 to TRBJ2-7, with D perhaps TRBD1 (6 bases). The CDR3 is made up of 13 amino acids. V lost 6 bases to trimming and J lost 8 bases, with 17 bases between them. Looked up from germline, CDR1 is KGHSH and CDR2 is LQKENI. The CDR3 DNA sequence: TGTGCCAGCTCGCCTATCGAGGGGGAGCAGCAGTACTTC. Translating gives CASSPIEGEQQYF.

The chain employs TRBV5-1 and TRBJ2-5; a possible D gene is TRBD1 (6 bases). This CDR3 region has 14 residues. Germline lookup yields CDR1 SGHRS and CDR2 YFSETQ. V lost 5 bases to trimming and J lost 4 bases, with 15 bases between them. This CDR3 is CASSNTDSGETQYF. CDR3 DNA sequence: TGCGCCAGCAGTAACACGGACAGCGGAGAGACCCAGTACTTC.

The chain uses TRBV6-6 and TRBJ1-1, with D possibly being TRBD1 (5 bases). V was cut by 2 bases and J by 1 base, with 8 bases left in between. Germline V gene sequence: CDR1 MNHNY, CDR2 SVGAGI (reference sequence). CDR3 size: 14 residues. The CDR3 nucleotides are TGTGCCAGCAGTTACGAGACAGAGAACACTGAAGCTTTCTTT. Its translation: CASSYETENTEAFF.

This clone has more than one count but fewer than ten. The chain recombines TRBV2 with TRBJ2-3; D ambiguous. Germline CDR1 is SNHLY and CDR2 is FYNNEI. Deletions cut 8 bases from V and 5 bases from J, with 11 bases between. The CDR3 runs to 12 residues. CDR3 amino acids: CASAQPGDTQYF. The CDR3, as DNA: TGTGCCAGCGCTCAGCCCGGAGATACGCAGTATTTT.

The V gene is TRBV7-2, the J gene TRBJ2-3; 11 bases fit TRBD2. After removal of 1 base from V and 7 bases from J, the junction contained 4 bases not matched to a gene. Germline V gene data show CDR1 as SGHTA and CDR2 as FQGNSA. This CDR3 is 15 amino acids long. CDR3 DNA sequence: TGTGCCAGCAGCTTAGTAGCGGGGGGGCCGAATACGCAGTATTTT. It yields the protein CASSLVAGGPNTQYF.

The chain couples TRBV6-5 to TRBJ1-2, with D uncertain. The CDR3 covers 12 residues. V lost 6 bases to trimming and J lost 1 base, with 6 bases between them. The germline gives CDR1 MNHEY, CDR2 SVGAGI. The CDR3 sequence: CASRGYNYGYTF. The CDR3 nucleotides read TGTGCCAGCAGGGGTTATAACTATGGCTACACCTTC.

The V call is TRBV7-2, the J call TRBJ1-1, with D perhaps matching TRBD1 (5 bases). Per the germline V gene, CDR1 is SGHTA and CDR2 is FQGNSA. Trimming removed 6 bases from V and 5 bases from J, with 13 bases in between. The CDR3 has 13 amino acids. For the CDR3, the DNA is TGTGCCAGCAGATCCTCACAGGTTACTGAAGCTTTCTTT. This sequence encodes CASRSSQVTEAFF.

In nucleotides, the CDR3 is TGTGCCAGTAGTAAAAGACAGGGGGCGCAAGGGGCCAACGTCCTGACTTTC. Translated: CASSKRQGAQGANVLTF. The J gene is TRBJ2-6, the V gene TRBV19; 10 bases align to TRBD1. The CDR3 spans 17 residues. J lost 4 bases, V lost 4 bases, and 7 bases had no gene match. Germline CDR1 and CDR2: LNHDA and SQIVND (reference sequence).